Below are 32 T cell receptor beta chains sequenced from a single sample in a study of T cell repertoires in cytomegalovirus infection. TCRdb recomputed calls from the reads with MiXCR, one row per CDR3 protein. The data contain 450,000 to 600,000 distinct CDR3 sequences, approximately 10% of them singletons. Material: PBMCs. All receptors come from a human donor in good health (CMV status not recorded). Some clones in this sample may be carry-over from other donors' samples.

This clonotype was seen many times. The chain joins TRBV12-3 or TRBV12-4 to TRBJ2-3; no clear D gene. CDR3 size: 12 residues. V lost 3 bases to trimming and J lost 6 bases, with 7 bases between them. The chain's CDR3 is CASSFNVDTQYF. The CDR3 DNA reads as TGTGCCAGCAGTTTTAATGTGGATACGCAGTATTTT.

This clonotype was recorded at least ten times. This chain joins TRBV28 and TRBJ1-1, with D possibly matching TRBD1 (5 bases). The ends were cut back, 7 bases at V and 4 bases at J, with 13 bases in the middle. The CDR3 is 13 residues long. CDR1 is MDHEN and CDR2 is SYDVKM in the germline V gene. The CDR3 DNA sequence: TGTGCCAGCACCCTCGGGGGGATCACTGAAGCTTTCTTT. Translated: CASTLGGITEAFF. The whole variable domain, remainder taken from reference TRBV28 and TRBJ1-1, is DVKVTQSSRYLVKRTGEKVFLECVQDMDHENMFWYRQDPGLGLRLIYFSYDVKMKEKGDIPEGYSVSREKKERFSLILESASTNQTSMYLCASTLGGITEAFFGQGTRLTVV.

This clonotype was seen many times. This sequence joins TRBV7-9 and TRBJ1-1, with D possibly being TRBD1 (5 bases). Germline CDR1 reads SEHNR; CDR2 reads FQNEAQ (reference sequence). The CDR3 covers 15 residues. The V and J ends lost 5 bases and 4 bases respectively, with 17 bases between them. CDR3 residues: CASSPLGGQGTEAFF. In DNA, the CDR3 is TGTGCCAGCAGCCCCCTCGGAGGGCAGGGCACTGAAGCTTTCTTT.

The table lists this clonotype with many counts. CDR3 sequence: CSAINFLLGMYETQYF. In nucleotides, the CDR3 is TGCAGTGCCATCAATTTCTTACTAGGAATGTATGAGACCCAGTACTTC. This chain uses TRBV20-1 with TRBJ2-5, with D possibly being TRBD2 (5 bases). CDR3 length equals 16 residues. From germline, CDR1 is DFQATT and CDR2 SNEGSKA (reference sequence). With 6 bases removed from V and 5 bases from J, the gap between germline ends came to 25 bases.

The chain joins TRBV28 to TRBJ2-1, with 8 bases matching TRBD2. CDR1 and CDR2 from the germline V gene are MDHEN and SYDVKM. The CDR3 loop spans 14 amino acids. J gave up 2 bases and V 5 bases, and 2 bases lay outside the gene matches. The CDR3 loop is CASSREGTYNEQFF. DNA of the CDR3: TGTGCCAGCAGTCGGGAGGGAACCTACAATGAGCAGTTCTTC.

This clonotype was seen at least ten times. The junction departs from germline at one end; a sequencing error may be responsible. CDR3 coding DNA: TGTGCCAGCAGTAGAGGGACTAGCGGGCCTATCTTC. Its protein is CASSRGTSGPIF. The V call is TRBV6-2 or TRBV6-3, the J call TRBJ2-1, with TRBD2 identical over 12 bases. Looked up from germline, CDR1 is MNHEY and CDR2 is SVGEGT. The CDR3 runs to 12 residues.

The chain has TRBV5-1 and TRBJ2-1; no firm D call. CDR3 length: 12 amino acids. The germline V gene encodes CDR1 SGHRS and CDR2 YFSETQ. Trimming removed 3 bases from V and 6 bases from J, with 7 bases in between. CDR3 nucleotide sequence: TGCGCCAGCAGCTCCCCAGGCAATGAGCAGTTCTTC. The encoded protein is CASSSPGNEQFF.

This clonotype has a count of ten or more. The rearrangement links TRBV28 to TRBJ2-5, with a possible D match to TRBD1 (5 bases). The CDR3 runs to 15 residues. Germline-derived CDR1 and CDR2 are MDHEN and SYDVKM. The V end lost 10 bases, the J end lost 4 bases, and 22 bases lay between the germline ends. The CDR3 sequence is CATFETANFGETQYF. In DNA form, the CDR3 reads TGTGCCACCTTTGAGACAGCGAATTTCGGAGAGACCCAGTACTTC.

This clonotype was detected many times. This chain joins TRBV2 and TRBJ1-2, with 7 nucleotides matching TRBD1. The CDR3 is 13 amino acids. CDR1 SNHLY and CDR2 FYNNEI come from the germline V gene. Trimming took 3 bases from V and 7 from J; bases not matched to a gene: 5. DNA for the CDR3: TGTGCCAGCAGTGACAGGGGGGTGAGTGGCTACACCTTC. Amino acids: CASSDRGVSGYTF.

The CDR3 loop reads CASSPVAQYF. DNA for the CDR3: TGTGCCAGCAGCCCCGTGGCCCAGTACTTC. The chain has TRBV7-9 and TRBJ2-5, with D uncertain. The CDR3 totals 10 residues. The germline CDR1 and CDR2 sequences are SEHNR and FQNEAQ (reference sequence). V lost 5 bases and J 9 bases, leaving 7 bases between the germline ends.

This clonotype was picked up many times. This CDR3 is CASRLRDRSTYEQYF. The DNA of the CDR3 is TGTGCCAGCAGACTCCGGGACAGGTCAACCTACGAGCAGTACTTC. The rearrangement uses TRBV27 and TRBJ2-7; 8 bases align to TRBD1. The CDR3 is 15 amino acids. The J segment lost 2 bases and the V segment lost 6 bases, leaving 9 bases of the junction unmatched. The germline gives CDR1 MNHEY, CDR2 SMNVEV (reference sequence).

This clonotype showed up many times. The chain has TRBV7-2 and TRBJ2-5, with D hard to call. Trimming took off 1 base at V and 1 base at J, with 10 bases between the two ends. The CDR3 sequence is 15 residues long. Germline V lookup: CDR1 SGHTA, CDR2 FQGNSA. The CDR3 spells CASSLVGQVQETQYF. The CDR3 DNA is TGTGCCAGCAGCTTAGTAGGGCAGGTCCAAGAGACCCAGTACTTC.

In its sample, this clonotype was seen many times. The chain employs TRBV5-5 and TRBJ2-2; maybe TRBD2 (6 bases). Germline values: CDR1 SGHKS, CDR2 YYEKEE (reference sequence). V was clipped by 2 bases and J by 6 bases, with 11 bases between them. The CDR3 has 14 residues. The CDR3 reads CASSFSSGAGELFF. DNA for the CDR3: TGTGCCAGCAGCTTTTCGTCGGGGGCCGGGGAGCTGTTTTTT.

Ten or more counts support this clonotype. The V call is TRBV19, the J call TRBJ2-3; weak D call: TRBD1 (5 bases). The V end was cut by 4 bases, the J end by 2 bases, with 13 bases between. This CDR3 has 15 amino acids. Germline CDR1 reads LNHDA; CDR2 reads SQIVND (reference sequence). The CDR3 loop is CASSTRKGYTDTQYF. Here the CDR3 DNA reads TGTGCCAGTAGTACCCGAAAGGGGTACACAGATACGCAGTATTTT. The full variable domain, with the rest looked up from reference TRBV19 and TRBJ2-3, is DGGITQSPKYLFRKEGQNVTLSCEQNLNHDAMYWYRQDPGQGLRLIYYSQIVNDFQKGDIAEGYSVSREKKESFPLTVTSAQKNPTAFYLCASSTRKGYTDTQYFGPGTRLTVL.

The V gene is TRBV3-1, the J gene TRBJ1-1, with a weak D call TRBD1 (5 bases). The CDR3 runs to 16 residues. From germline, CDR1 is LGHDT and CDR2 YNNKEL (reference sequence). The V and J ends lost 4 bases and 4 bases respectively, with 19 bases between them. Here the CDR3 reads CASSRTSGDQGTEAFF. The CDR3 coding sequence is TGTGCCAGCAGCCGGACTTCGGGGGATCAGGGCACTGAAGCTTTCTTT.

The V call is TRBV30, the J call TRBJ1-6; D is possibly TRBD1 (6 bases). Germline CDR1 is GTSNPN and CDR2 is SVGIG (reference sequence). The CDR3 runs to 15 residues. Trimming stripped 7 bases from V and 9 bases from J, with 22 bases between. The CDR3 here is CAFTVGAWSGSPLHF. In DNA, the CDR3 is TGTGCCTTTACGGTGGGGGCCTGGTCGGGTTCACCCCTCCACTTT.

This clonotype was found a few times. At one boundary the junction diverges from the germline segment, which might be a read error. V gene TRBV5-4 combines with J gene TRBJ1-2, with a weak D call TRBD1 (5 bases). Germline CDR1 is SGHNT and CDR2 is YYREEE (reference sequence). This CDR3 contains 12 residues. The CDR3 DNA reads TGTGCCAGCAGCTTGGATGGGGCCGGAGGAGTTTTC. It translates to CASSLDGAGGVF.

This clonotype was recorded many times. The rearrangement joins TRBV10-3 to TRBJ2-2; 10 bases map to TRBD2. Germline CDR1 and CDR2: ENHRY and SYGVKD. This CDR3 is built from 15 residues. Trimming cost V 10 bases and J 2 bases; bases outside gene matches: 7. The CDR3 here is CATKTSGPNTGELFF. CDR3 DNA: TGTGCCACAAAGACTAGCGGGCCTAACACCGGGGAGCTGTTTTTT.

V and J are TRBV3-1 and TRBJ2-7, with D maybe TRBD2 (5 bases). CDR3 length: 15 residues. Germline V gene data show CDR1 as LGHDT and CDR2 as YNNKEL (reference sequence). V lost 1 base, J lost 5 bases, and 15 bases lay in between. The CDR3: CASSQAIREGNEQYF. CDR3 coding DNA: TGTGCCAGCAGCCAAGCGATACGGGAAGGGAACGAGCAGTACTTC.

The chain joins TRBV19 to TRBJ1-3; unclear D gene. Germline V CDR1 and CDR2: LNHDA, SQIVND (reference sequence). The V end was cut by 3 bases, the J end by 0 bases, with 6 bases between. The CDR3 has 14 residues. This CDR3 reads CASSILNSGNTIYF. The CDR3 nucleotides are TGTGCCAGTAGTATTCTAAACTCTGGAAACACCATATATTTT. The full variable domain, rest sourced from reference TRBV19 and TRBJ1-3, is DGGITQSPKYLFRKEGQNVTLSCEQNLNHDAMYWYRQDPGQGLRLIYYSQIVNDFQKGDIAEGYSVSREKKESFPLTVTSAQKNPTAFYLCASSILNSGNTIYFGEGSWLTVV.

This clonotype was seen at least ten times. V usage is TRBV7-8 and J usage is TRBJ1-4; D possibly corresponds to TRBD1 (5 bases). Trimming took off 1 base at V and 3 bases at J, with 9 bases between the two ends. CDR3 length: 15 residues. The germline CDR1 and CDR2 sequences are SGHVS and FQNEAQ. The CDR3 region is CASSLVLGANEKLFF. The CDR3 nucleotides are TGTGCCAGCAGCTTAGTTCTGGGGGCTAATGAAAAACTGTTTTTT.

This clonotype was recorded at least ten times. J is TRBJ2-4 and V is TRBV7-2; TRBD1 matches 9 bases. With 5 bases clipped from V and 6 bases from J, the junction kept 14 bases outside the gene matches. The CDR3 loop spans 17 amino acids. Germline V CDR1 and CDR2: SGHTA, FQGNSA. CDR3: CASSVNLQGARGNIQYF. CDR3 in DNA: TGTGCCAGCAGCGTTAACTTACAGGGGGCACGGGGAAACATTCAGTACTTC. Filled out from reference TRBV7-2 and TRBJ2-4, the complete variable domain reads GAGVSQSPSNKVTEKGKDVELRCDPISGHTALYWYRQSLGQGLEFLIYFQGNSAPDKSGLPSDRFSAERTGGSVSTLTIQRTQQEDSAVYLCASSVNLQGARGNIQYFGAGTRLSVL.

This clonotype occurred a few times. The chain combines TRBV18 with TRBJ2-2; possible D gene TRBD1, 5 bases. There are 15 residues in the CDR3. The germline V and J ends were trimmed by 3 bases and 5 bases, with 13 bases remaining between them. The V gene's germline CDR1 is KGHSH and CDR2 LQKENI. For the CDR3, the DNA is TGTGCCAGCTCACCCGGACAAGTTAGAACCGGGGAGCTGTTTTTT. This gives the protein CASSPGQVRTGELFF.

This clonotype was picked up many times. This chain links TRBV5-1 with TRBJ2-1; 7 nucleotides agree with TRBD1. CDR1 is SGHRS, CDR2 YFSETQ, per germline. The length of the CDR3 is 13 residues. With 3 bases clipped from V and 9 bases from J, the junction kept 6 bases outside the gene matches. In nucleotides, the CDR3 is TGCGCCAGCAGCTCCCGGGACAGCGGTGAGCAGTTCTTC. Translating gives CASSSRDSGEQFF.

There are many counts of this clonotype. The chain carries TRBV28 and TRBJ2-1, with 10 positions matching TRBD2. The CDR3 spans 17 residues. Germline V gives CDR1 MDHEN, CDR2 SYDVKM. Trimming at V came to 5 bases and at J to 13 bases, leaving 20 bases not matched to a gene. CDR3 bases: TGTGCCAGCAGTCCAGCGGGAGGGGGGCCGTTTGTCCGGCGCCAGTTCTTC. Translating gives CASSPAGGGPFVRRQFF.

The rearrangement joins TRBV20-1 to TRBJ1-2; no clear D gene. The CDR3 loop spans 12 amino acids. Germline-derived CDR1 and CDR2 are DFQATT and SNEGSKA (reference sequence). The V and J ends lost 1 base and 8 bases respectively, with 11 bases between them. DNA for the CDR3: TGCAGTGCTAGAGGGGGTCTCGGGGGCTACACCTTC. It encodes CSARGGLGGYTF.

This clonotype was seen many times. V is TRBV28 and J is TRBJ2-7, with D perhaps assigned TRBD1 or TRBD2 (6 bases each). The CDR3 spans 14 residues. V was clipped by 2 bases and J by 2 bases, with 10 bases between them. Germline values: CDR1 MDHEN, CDR2 SYDVKM. CDR3 sequence reads: CASSLGGRTYEQYF. The CDR3 DNA sequence: TGTGCCAGCAGTTTAGGGGGGCGGACCTACGAGCAGTACTTC.

This clonotype was observed many times. The CDR3 DNA sequence: TGTGCCAGCACGCCCGGGTTTGCTATGAACACTGAAGCTTTCTTT. This gives the protein CASTPGFAMNTEAFF. This rearrangement joins TRBV7-2 to TRBJ1-1; D ambiguous. The V end was cut by 7 bases, the J end by 0 bases, with 15 bases between. CDR3 length: 15 amino acids. Germline CDR1 and CDR2: SGHTA and FQGNSA.

This clonotype was counted many times. J is TRBJ2-1 and V is TRBV19; D may be TRBD2 (6 bases). The CDR3 extends over 14 amino acids. V was cut by 6 bases and J by 8 bases, with 17 bases left in between. Germline V gene lookup returns CDR1 LNHDA and CDR2 SQIVND (reference sequence). The CDR3 coding sequence is TGTGCCAGTAGCCGGCGGAGTAGCGGAGATGAGCAGTTCTTC. It is translated as CASSRRSSGDEQFF.

The sample holds many counts of this clonotype. The chain joins TRBV5-1 to TRBJ2-6; D might be TRBD1 (6 bases). Deletions cut 0 bases from V and 0 bases from J, with 10 bases between. The CDR3 runs to 17 residues. Germline assignment: CDR1 SGHRS and CDR2 YFSETQ. This CDR3 is CASSLGGGPSGANVLTF. The CDR3 DNA reads as TGCGCCAGCAGCTTGGGAGGGGGACCCTCTGGGGCCAACGTCCTGACTTTC.

The chain couples TRBV7-6 to TRBJ1-1; a weak D match, TRBD1 (5 bases). V was trimmed by 4 bases and J by 0 bases, leaving 15 bases between them. Germline CDR1 and CDR2: SGHVS and FNYEAQ. The CDR3 length is 16 residues. The CDR3 coding sequence is TGTGCCAGCAGCTCGTCTCGACAGACCATGAACACTGAAGCTTTCTTT. Amino acids: CASSSSRQTMNTEAFF.

This clonotype showed up many times. J is TRBJ1-6 and V is TRBV12-3 or TRBV12-4; D is ambiguous. The V end was cut by 5 bases, the J end by 6 bases, with 14 bases between. There are 15 residues in the CDR3. CDR3 DNA: TGTGCCAGCAGTCCAGTGGGAGAGGGTAATTCACCCCTCCACTTT. Protein product: CASSPVGEGNSPLHF.